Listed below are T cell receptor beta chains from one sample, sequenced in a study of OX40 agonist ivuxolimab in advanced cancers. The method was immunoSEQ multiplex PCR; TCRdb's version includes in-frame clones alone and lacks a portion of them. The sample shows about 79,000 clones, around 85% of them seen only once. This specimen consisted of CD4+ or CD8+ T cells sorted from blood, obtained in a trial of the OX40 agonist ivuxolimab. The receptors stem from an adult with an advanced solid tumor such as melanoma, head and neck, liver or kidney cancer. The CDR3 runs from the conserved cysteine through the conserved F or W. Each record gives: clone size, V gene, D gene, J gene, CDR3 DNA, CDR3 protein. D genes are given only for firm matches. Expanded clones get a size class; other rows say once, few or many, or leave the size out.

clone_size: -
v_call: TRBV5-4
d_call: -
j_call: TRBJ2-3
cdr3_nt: TGTGCCAGCAGTCTTGTACTTGAACATACGCAGTATTTT
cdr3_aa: CASSLVLEHTQYF

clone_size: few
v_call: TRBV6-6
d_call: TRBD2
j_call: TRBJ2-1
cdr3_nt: TGTGCCAGCACTGGGACTATTTCCTACAATGAGCAGTTCTTC
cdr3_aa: CASTGTISYNEQFF

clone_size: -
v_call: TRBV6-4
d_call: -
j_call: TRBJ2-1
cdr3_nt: TGTGCCAGCAGTGTGAACGGAGACAATGAGCAGTTCTTC
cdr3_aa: CASSVNGDNEQFF

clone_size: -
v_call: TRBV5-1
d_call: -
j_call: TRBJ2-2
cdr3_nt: TGCGCCAGCAGCCCTTTAAACTCTGGCCGGGGAACCGGGGAGCTGTTTTTT
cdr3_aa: CASSPLNSGRGTGELFF

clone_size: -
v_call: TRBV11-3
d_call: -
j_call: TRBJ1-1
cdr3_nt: TGTGCCAGCAGCTCCGTTGTGGGATGGAACACTGAAGCTTTCTTT
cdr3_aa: CASSSVVGWNTEAFF

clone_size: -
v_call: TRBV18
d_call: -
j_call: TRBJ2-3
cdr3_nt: TGTGCCAGCTCACCACGAACCGGACATACGAGGGCCCCAGATACGCAGTATTTT
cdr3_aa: CASSPRTGHTRAPDTQYF

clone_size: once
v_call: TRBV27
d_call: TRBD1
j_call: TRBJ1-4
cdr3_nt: TGTGCCAGCGCTGCTACCTCGTCAGGGGGATTGGAAAAACTGTTTTTT
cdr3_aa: CASAATSSGGLEKLFF

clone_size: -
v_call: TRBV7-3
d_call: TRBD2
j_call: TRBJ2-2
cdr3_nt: TGTGCCAGCACCCTGGGGCGGGAGGGTCTCACCGGGGAGCTGTTTTTT
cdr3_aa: CASTLGREGLTGELFF

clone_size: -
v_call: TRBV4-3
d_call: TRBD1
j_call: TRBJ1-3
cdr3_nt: TGCGCCAGCAGCCGGGGACAGGGCCGCTTTGTTTCTGGAAACACCATATATTTT
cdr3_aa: CASSRGQGRFVSGNTIYF

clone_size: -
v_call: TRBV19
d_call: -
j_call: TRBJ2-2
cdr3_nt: TGTGCCACGTCGAAGAACACCGGGGAGCTGTTTTTT
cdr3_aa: CATSKNTGELFF

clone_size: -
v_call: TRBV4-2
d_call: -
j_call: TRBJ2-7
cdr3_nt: TGTGCCAGCAGCCAAGAGAAATTCGATGAGGGGGTCGAGCAGTACTTC
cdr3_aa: CASSQEKFDEGVEQYF

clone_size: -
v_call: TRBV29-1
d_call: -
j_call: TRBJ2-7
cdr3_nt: TGCAGCGTTGAGGCAGGCGAGGAGCAGTACTTC
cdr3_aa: CSVEAGEEQYF

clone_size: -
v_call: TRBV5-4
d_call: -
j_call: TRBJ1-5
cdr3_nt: TGTGCCAGCAGCCGCGGACCGGAGAATCAGCCCCAGCATTTT
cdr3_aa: CASSRGPENQPQHF

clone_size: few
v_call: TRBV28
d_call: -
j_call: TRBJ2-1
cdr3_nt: TGTGCCAGCAATGGGGGGGCCGTCTACAATGAGCAGTTCTTC
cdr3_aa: CASNGGAVYNEQFF

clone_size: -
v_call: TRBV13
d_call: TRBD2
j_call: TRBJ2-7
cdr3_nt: TGTGCCAGCAGCTTGGCCGGGACTAGCGTAACCTACGAGCAGTACTTC
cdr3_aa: CASSLAGTSVTYEQYF

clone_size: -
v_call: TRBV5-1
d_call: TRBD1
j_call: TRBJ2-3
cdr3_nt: TGCGCCAGCAGCTTAACAGGGGTGGGATCGTCAGATACGCAGTATTTT
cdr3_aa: CASSLTGVGSSDTQYF

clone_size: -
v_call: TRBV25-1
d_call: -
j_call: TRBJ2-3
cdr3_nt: TGTGCCAGCAGTAGCTTCAGTGGGGTGGGGACAGATACGCAGTATTTT
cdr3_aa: CASSSFSGVGTDTQYF

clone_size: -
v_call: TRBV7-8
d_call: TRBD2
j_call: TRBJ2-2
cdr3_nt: TGTGCCAGCAGTGAGTGGGAGGGCCACACCGGGGAGCTGTTTTTT
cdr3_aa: CASSEWEGHTGELFF

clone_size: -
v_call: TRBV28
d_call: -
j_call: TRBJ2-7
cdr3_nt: TGTGCCAGCAGTTTATCGCCTACCTACGAGCAGTACTTC
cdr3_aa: CASSLSPTYEQYF

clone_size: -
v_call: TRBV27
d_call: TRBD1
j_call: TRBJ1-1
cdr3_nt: TGTGCCAGCAGGAGAGACAGGGAAGCGACTGAAGCTTTCTTT
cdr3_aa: CASRRDREATEAFF

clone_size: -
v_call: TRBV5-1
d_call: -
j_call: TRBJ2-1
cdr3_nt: TGCGCCAGCAGCCCTCGGCCAGGGAATGAGCAGTTCTTC
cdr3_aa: CASSPRPGNEQFF

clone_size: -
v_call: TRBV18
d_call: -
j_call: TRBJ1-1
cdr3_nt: TGTGCCAGCTCACCAATCCCGGGACAAAAGGGCGCGAACACTGAAGCTTTCTTT
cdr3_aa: CASSPIPGQKGANTEAFF

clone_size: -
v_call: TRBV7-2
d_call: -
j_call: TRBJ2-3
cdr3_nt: TGTGCCAGCAGCCCTCTCAGTCAGAGCACGCAGTATTTT
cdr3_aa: CASSPLSQSTQYF

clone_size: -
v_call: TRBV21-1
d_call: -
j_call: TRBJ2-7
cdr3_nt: TGTGCCAGCAGCCCAGAGGGACCTAGCGGGATTTACGAGCAGTACTTC
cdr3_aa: CASSPEGPSGIYEQYF

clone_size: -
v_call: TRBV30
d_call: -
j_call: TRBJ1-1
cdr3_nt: TGTGCCTGGAGCCCTATCGAGGGCTTCGAAGGCACTGAAGCTTTCTTT
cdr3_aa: CAWSPIEGFEGTEAFF

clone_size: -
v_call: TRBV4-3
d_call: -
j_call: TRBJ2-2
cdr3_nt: TGCGCCAGCAGCCAAGATAATGGGAACACCGGGGAGCTGTTTTTT
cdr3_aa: CASSQDNGNTGELFF

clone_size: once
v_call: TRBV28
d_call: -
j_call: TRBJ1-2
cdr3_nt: TGTGCCAGCAGTTTATCGGCAGCGCCCCTTTTATATGGCTACACCTTC
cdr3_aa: CASSLSAAPLLYGYTF

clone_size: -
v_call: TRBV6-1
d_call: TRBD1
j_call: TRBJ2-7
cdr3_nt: TGTGCCAGCAGTGAGGTACAGGGGCTTCCCTACGAGCAGTACTTC
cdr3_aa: CASSEVQGLPYEQYF

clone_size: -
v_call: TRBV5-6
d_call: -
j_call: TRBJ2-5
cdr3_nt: TGTGCCAGCAGCTCCGGGGGCTTAGAGACCCAGTACTTC
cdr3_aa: CASSSGGLETQYF

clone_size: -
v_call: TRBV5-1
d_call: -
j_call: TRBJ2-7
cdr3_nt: TGCGCCAGCAGCTTGGAAGACGAGCAGTACTTC
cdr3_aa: CASSLEDEQYF

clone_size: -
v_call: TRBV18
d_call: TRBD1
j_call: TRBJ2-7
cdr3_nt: TGTGCCAGCTCACCACCGTTGATACGCGGACAGGGTATGCACGAGCAGTACTTC
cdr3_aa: CASSPPLIRGQGMHEQYF

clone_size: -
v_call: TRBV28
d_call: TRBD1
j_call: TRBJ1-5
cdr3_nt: TGTGCCAGCAGCCCCGGACAGGGTAATCAGCCCCAGCATTTT
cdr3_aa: CASSPGQGNQPQHF

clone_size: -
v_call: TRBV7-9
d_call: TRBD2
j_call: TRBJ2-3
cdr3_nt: TGTGCCAGCAGCTTAGGGGACTACCTGGTTACGCAGTATTTT
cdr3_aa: CASSLGDYLVTQYF

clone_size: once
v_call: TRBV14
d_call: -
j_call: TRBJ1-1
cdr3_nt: TGTGCCAGCAGCCGACATACAATGAACACTGAAGCTTTCTTT
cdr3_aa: CASSRHTMNTEAFF

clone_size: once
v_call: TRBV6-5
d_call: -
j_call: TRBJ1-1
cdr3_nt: TGTGCCAGCAGTTCCCCGACAGATATGAACACTGAAGCTTTCTTT
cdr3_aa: CASSSPTDMNTEAFF

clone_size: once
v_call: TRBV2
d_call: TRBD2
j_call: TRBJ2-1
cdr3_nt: TGTGCCAGCAGAGAGACTAGCGGGAGCTCCTACAATGAGCAGTTCTTC
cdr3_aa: CASRETSGSSYNEQFF

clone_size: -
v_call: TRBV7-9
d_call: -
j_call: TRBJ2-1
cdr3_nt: TGTGCCAGCAGCTCCCACGGGTCCTACAATGAGCAGTTCTTC
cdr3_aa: CASSSHGSYNEQFF

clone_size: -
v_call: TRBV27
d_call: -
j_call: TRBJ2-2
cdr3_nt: TGTGCCAGCAGTCCCAAGGGGTATTTGGGGATGGAGGTGACCGGGGAGCTGTTTTTT
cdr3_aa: CASSPKGYLGMEVTGELFF

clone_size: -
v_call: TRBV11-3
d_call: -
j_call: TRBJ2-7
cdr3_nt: TGTGCCAGCAGCTTACCCACCACCGGCTACGAGCAGTACTTC
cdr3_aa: CASSLPTTGYEQYF

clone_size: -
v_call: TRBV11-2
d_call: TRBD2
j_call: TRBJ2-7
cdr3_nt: TGTGCCAGCAGCCCGGCCCGGAGCGGGGCCTTCTACGAGCAGTACTTC
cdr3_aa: CASSPARSGAFYEQYF

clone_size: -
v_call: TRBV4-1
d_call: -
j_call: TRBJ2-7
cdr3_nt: TGCGCCAGCAGCCGAGACCCTACAGGGACCTACGAGCAGTACTTC
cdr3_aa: CASSRDPTGTYEQYF

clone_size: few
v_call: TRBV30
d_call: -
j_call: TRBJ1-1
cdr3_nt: TGTGCCTGGCGAGGACAGCCGAACACTGAAGCTTTCTTT
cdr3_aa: CAWRGQPNTEAFF

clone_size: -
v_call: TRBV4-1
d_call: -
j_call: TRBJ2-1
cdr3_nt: TGCGCCAGCAGCCAAGAAGGGTTTAGAGAGCAGTTCTTC
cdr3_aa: CASSQEGFREQFF

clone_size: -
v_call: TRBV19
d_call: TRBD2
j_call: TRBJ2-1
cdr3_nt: TGTGCCAGTAGTATAGGACTAGCGGGGAAATACAATGAGCAGTTCTTC
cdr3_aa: CASSIGLAGKYNEQFF

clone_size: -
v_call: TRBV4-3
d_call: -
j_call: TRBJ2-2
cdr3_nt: TGCGCCAGCAGCCTCAATACAGGCACCGGGGAGCTGTTTTTT
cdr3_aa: CASSLNTGTGELFF

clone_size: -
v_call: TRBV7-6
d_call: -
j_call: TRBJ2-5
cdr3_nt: TGTGCCAGCAGCTTAAGGGGACTGACCGGGGAGACCCAGTACTTC
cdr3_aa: CASSLRGLTGETQYF

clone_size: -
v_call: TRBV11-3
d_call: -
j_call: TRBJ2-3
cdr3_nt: TGTGCCAGCAGCTTAGGTTACACAGATACGCAGTATTTT
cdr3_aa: CASSLGYTDTQYF

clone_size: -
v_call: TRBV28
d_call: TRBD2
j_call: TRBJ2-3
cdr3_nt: TGTGCCAGCAGTTTACTCCTAGCGGGAGTGGATAGCACAGATACGCAGTATTTT
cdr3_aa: CASSLLLAGVDSTDTQYF

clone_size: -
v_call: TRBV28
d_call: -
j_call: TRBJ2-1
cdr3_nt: TGTGCCAGCACCACAGGACGGAAGACCTACAATGAGCAGTTCTTC
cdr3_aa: CASTTGRKTYNEQFF

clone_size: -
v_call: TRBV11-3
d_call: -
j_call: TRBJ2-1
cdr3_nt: TGTGCCAGCAGCCTAGCCACAGGGAAGCAGTTCTTC
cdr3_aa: CASSLATGKQFF

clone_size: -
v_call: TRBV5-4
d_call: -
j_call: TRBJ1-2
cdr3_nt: TGTGCCAGCAGTAATGGTGGGTTTACCATGGATGGCTACACCTTC
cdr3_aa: CASSNGGFTMDGYTF